This T cell receptor (beta chain) appears in the sequencing data of a study of stem cell transplantation in POMP-related autoinflammatory disease. Across the whole study: Hypothesis: faulty thymoproteasomes impair CD8+ T-cell selection, skewing TRB repertoires. CD8+ T cells were low and CD4+ cells naive-skewed before transplant. The study, taken as a whole, reports: In patients with PRAID, every analyzed T-cell subset tended to show lower diversity and higher clonality. Unique TRB V-J gene pairings were limited in number in patients with PRAID.

V lost 2 bases, J lost 4 bases, and 6 bases lay in between. The CDR3 spans 12 residues. From germline, CDR1 is SGHKS and CDR2 YYEKEE (reference sequence). Libraries were prepared by immunoSEQ multiplex PCR; TCRdb keeps only in-frame clonotypes and omits some of them. The sample gives some 29,000 clones, around 90% of which show up once; approximately 0.72% is in the top ten. About this clone: Its antigen is still unknown.

This TCR was sampled from a human donor with POMP-related autoinflammation and immune dysregulation (PRAID). This chain connects TRBV5-5 to TRBJ2-5; D possibly corresponds to TRBD1 (6 bases). The source material was CD4+ T cells from PBMCs, sampled before stem cell transplantation. The CDR3 nucleotides are TGTGCCAGCAGCTTCAGGGGAGAGACCCAGTACTTC. It encodes CASSFRGETQYF.